This T cell receptor (beta chain) was recovered during a study of T cell responses to AZD1222 COVID-19 vaccine. Sequencing used immunoSEQ multiplex PCR; TCRdb keeps in-frame clones, though not all of them. The repertoire consists of 130,000 or so clones, with more than 80% occurring once and the leading ten covering approximately 0.96%. Study observations and caveats: In all cases, repertoires were sampled only after the peak T cell response. As reported, nearly half of all spike-specific TCRs target variant regions that are unmutated. Only 5 or 6 AZD1222 recipients were seropositive at baseline.

The length of the CDR3 is 14 residues. The V gene's germline CDR1 is MNHEY and CDR2 SVGAGI. Trimming removed 8 bases from V and 1 base from J, with 14 bases in between. As concerns this clone: As yet, its antigen is unknown.

V gene TRBV6-5 combines with J gene TRBJ1-1, with D perhaps TRBD1 (5 bases). This specimen consisted of peripheral blood, obtained on day 0 of MenACWY control vaccination. The receptor comes from an adult in good health. The CDR3 sequence: CASHTPQENTEAFF. CDR3 DNA sequence: TGTGCCAGCCATACCCCACAGGAGAACACTGAAGCTTTCTTT.